This TCR beta chain comes out of a study of T cell responses to AZD1222 COVID-19 vaccine. Whole-study context: Investigators merged groups given second doses at roughly 4 or roughly 12 weeks.

On this clone: Its cognate antigen is unknown.

Germline V lookup: CDR1 LGHDT, CDR2 YNNKEL (reference sequence). The CDR3 runs to 17 residues. With V trimmed by 3 bases and J by 2 bases, 5 bases remained unmatched. The study's findings and limits: Spike was spanned by vaccine-associated CD4 TCRs, with dominance at 160-218 and 743-854. After the peak T cell response, and only then, were repertoires sampled.

Repertoires were generated with immunoSEQ multiplex PCR, while TCRdb's copy carries only in-frame clones and drops some. The table includes roughly 78,000 clones, roughly 85% detected once. The clonotype comes from an adult in good health. This specimen consisted of peripheral blood, obtained on day 0 of AZD1222 vaccination. The gene calls are TRBV3-1 (or the pseudogene TRBV3-2) and TRBJ2-2, with TRBD2 matching over 11 bases. The CDR3 protein is CASSHSSGRTNTGELFF. CDR3 nucleotides: TGTGCCAGCAGCCATTCTAGCGGGAGGACTAACACCGGGGAGCTGTTTTTT.